This passage covers 17 T cell receptor beta chains from one sample sequenced in a study of shared clonotypes between healthy human individuals (TCRdb year 2020). Library method: the immunoSEQ multiplex PCR assay. As stored in TCRdb, this immuneACCESS dataset retains in-frame rearrangements with V and J assigned. A fraction of the clones does not appear; measured against another copy, unresolved V genes explain less than half of the discrepancy, and the remainder lacks a known reason. The sample table shows around 690,000 clones, and 90% are seen once. The ten largest clones represent less than 40% of the sample. The source material was memory CD8+ T cells from PBMCs. This sample's cell subset or site label indicates: CD45RO+ cells pooled with CCR7-negative TemRA cells. The receptors stem from a man younger than 35 in good health. Some clones in this sample may be carry-over from other donors' samples.

The chain employs TRBV7-6 and TRBJ2-1, with 7 bases that match TRBD2. Germline values: CDR1 SGHVS, CDR2 FNYEAQ. The CDR3 has 15 amino acids. Trimming cost V 5 bases and J 8 bases; bases outside gene matches: 12. This CDR3 is CASSPPGGSGDEQFF. CDR3 coding DNA: TGTGCCAGCAGCCCACCGGGCGGGAGCGGGGATGAGCAGTTCTTC.

The gene calls are TRBV5-6 and TRBJ2-1, with D perhaps matching TRBD2 (5 bases). The V gene's germline CDR1 is SGHDT and CDR2 YYEEEE. The CDR3 is 16 amino acids. Trimming stripped 2 bases from V and 0 bases from J, with 12 bases between. CDR3 sequence: CASSFWRRYSYNEQFF. The CDR3 bases are TGTGCCAGCAGCTTTTGGAGGCGGTACTCCTACAATGAGCAGTTCTTC.

The genes are TRBV4-3 and TRBJ2-1; the D is unclear. The CDR3 consists of 16 residues. Trimming shortened V by 4 bases and J by 0 bases, and 13 bases separated the two germline ends. Germline V gives CDR1 LGHNA, CDR2 YSLEER. DNA for the CDR3: TGCGCCAGCAGCCGAACGTTGGGGATCTCCTACAATGAGCAGTTCTTC. It encodes CASSRTLGISYNEQFF.

On this clone itself: The same CDR3 also results from other DNA sequences found in this sample. This sequence joins TRBV7-9 and TRBJ1-5; no clear D gene. This CDR3 contains 14 residues. Germline V gene lookup returns CDR1 SEHNR and CDR2 FQNEAQ (reference sequence). V lost 1 base to trimming and J lost 4 bases, with 8 bases between them. The CDR3 reads CASSLGALNQPQHF. In DNA form, the CDR3 reads TGTGCCAGCAGCTTAGGGGCACTGAATCAGCCCCAGCATTTT.

The V and J genes are TRBV27 and TRBJ1-4; D not certain. The CDR3 runs 15 residues. CDR1 MNHEY and CDR2 SMNVEV come from the germline V gene (reference sequence). CDR3 protein: CAAGAAGRANEKLFF. CDR3 coding DNA: TGTGCGGCCGGAGCTGCCGGGAGGGCTAATGAAAAACTGTTTTTT.

The J gene is TRBJ2-7, the V gene TRBV7-8; 7 bases line up with TRBD1. This CDR3 comprises 13 residues. After removal of 3 bases from V and 6 bases from J, the junction contained 5 bases not matched to a gene. The V gene's germline CDR1 is SGHVS and CDR2 FQNEAQ. CDR3 DNA: TGTGCCAGCAGCTTCGTCACAGGGGTCGAGCAGTACTTC. Amino acid sequence: CASSFVTGVEQYF.

This rearrangement joins TRBV27 to TRBJ2-7; D gene unclear. Germline V lookup: CDR1 MNHEY, CDR2 SMNVEV (reference sequence). The CDR3 spans 13 residues. The ends were cut back, 8 bases at V and 5 bases at J, with 16 bases in the middle. In nucleotides, the CDR3 is TGTGCCAGCCGCCTAGGCCAGATCAACGAGCAGTACTTC. It encodes CASRLGQINEQYF.

This chain links TRBV27 with TRBJ2-3; possibly TRBD1 for D (6 bases). V was clipped by 3 bases and J by 4 bases, with 17 bases between them. The CDR3 is 16 residues long. Germline CDR1 is MNHEY and CDR2 is SMNVEV (reference sequence). CDR3: CASSLGDTAIPDTQYF. The CDR3 DNA follows: TGTGCCAGCAGTTTGGGGGACACGGCCATACCAGATACGCAGTATTTT.

The V call is TRBV18, the J call TRBJ1-1; possible D gene TRBD1, 5 bases. The CDR3 length is 15 residues. The ends were cut back, 3 bases at V and 6 bases at J, with 17 bases in the middle. Germline CDR1 KGHSH, CDR2 LQKENI. CDR3 bases: TGTGCCAGCTCACCTGAAGGACGGGGCAGGCCTGAAGCTTTCTTT. Residues: CASSPEGRGRPEAFF.

The chain recombines TRBV28 with TRBJ2-5; 7 nucleotides agree with TRBD1. The J call may be wrong; the DNA end is better matched by TRBJ2-7. This CDR3 contains 16 residues. Germline V lookup: CDR1 MDHEN, CDR2 SYDVKM. This CDR3 reads CASTDTLGTDVYEQYF. The CDR3 DNA reads TGTGCCAGCACCGACACCCTCGGGACAGATGTCTACGAGCAGTACTTC.

The V gene is TRBV7-9, the J gene TRBJ2-1; perhaps TRBD1 as D (5 bases). V lost 11 bases, J lost 3 bases, and 11 bases lay in between. The CDR3 runs 12 residues. From germline, CDR1 is SEHNR and CDR2 FQNEAQ (reference sequence). CDR3 in amino acids: CAGAWGYNEQFF. In DNA, the CDR3 is TGTGCCGGGGCCTGGGGCTACAATGAGCAGTTCTTC.

The rearrangement links TRBV6-4 to TRBJ2-1, with D perhaps matching TRBD2 (5 bases). Trimming removed 3 bases at V and 9 bases at J, with 6 bases between. Per germline, CDR1 MRHNA and CDR2 SNTAGT. The CDR3 length is 11 residues. DNA for the CDR3: TGTGCCAGCAGTGAAGGGAGTGAGCAGTTCTTC. It translates to CASSEGSEQFF.

In DNA, the CDR3 is TGTGCCAGCAGCTTGGAGACAGGGGGCGCCGGTTACAATGAGCAGTTCTTC. It specifies CASSLETGGAGYNEQFF. V usage is TRBV5-4 and J usage is TRBJ2-1; 10 bases are shared with TRBD1. The CDR3 runs 17 residues. V was clipped by 0 bases and J by 4 bases; unmatched bases: 7. The germline CDR1 and CDR2 sequences are SGHNT and YYREEE (reference sequence).

This rearrangement joins TRBV29-1 to TRBJ2-3, with D tentatively TRBD2 (5 bases). Germline assignment: CDR1 SQVTM and CDR2 ANQGSEA. The V and J ends lost 7 bases and 2 bases respectively, with 13 bases between them. The CDR3 length is 13 residues. CDR3 bases: TGCAGCGCTACGGGGAGTTACACAGATACGCAGTATTTT. This gives the protein CSATGSYTDTQYF.

This clone was observed a single time. The chain combines TRBV27 with TRBJ1-2; TRBD1 might be the D (5 bases). Trimming shortened V by 8 bases and J by 1 base, and 8 bases separated the two germline ends. CDR3 length equals 12 residues. CDR1 MNHEY and CDR2 SMNVEV come from the germline V gene (reference sequence). The CDR3 sequence: CASWGINYGYTF. The CDR3 DNA follows: TGTGCCAGCTGGGGCATTAACTATGGCTACACCTTC.

Points on this clone: The same CDR3 arises from other DNA sequences in this sample as well. The V and J genes are TRBV7-3 and TRBJ2-1; no clear D. Germline CDR1 reads SGHTA; CDR2 reads FQGTGA. Trimming stripped 0 bases from V and 1 base from J, with 7 bases between. The CDR3 runs 15 residues. The CDR3 reads CASSLTGGSYNEQFF. Here the CDR3 DNA reads TGTGCCAGCAGCTTAACCGGCGGATCCTACAATGAGCAGTTCTTC.

A single count supports this clone. This chain links TRBV19 with TRBJ2-1, with D possibly being TRBD1 or TRBD2 (5 bases each). V shed 6 bases and J shed 0 bases, with 12 bases lying between them. The germline CDR1 and CDR2 sequences are LNHDA and SQIVND (reference sequence). This CDR3 is built from 15 residues. CDR3 nucleotide sequence: TGTGCCAGTAGCCAAGGGGACGGCTCCTACAATGAGCAGTTCTTC. It specifies CASSQGDGSYNEQFF.